What follows are 21 T cell receptor beta chains derived from one specimen sequenced in a study of response to subunit inactivated influenza vaccine. Each CDR3 protein gets one entry after TCRdb re-called the RT-PCR reads with MiXCR. The table has 150,000 or so distinct CDR3 sequences, about a tenth seen once. Sequencing was performed on non-naive T cells sorted from PBMCs, taken 45 days after vaccination. These receptors were collected from a man in his forties or fifties who received an inactivated influenza vaccine.

This chain links TRBV9 with TRBJ1-1; 11 bases align to TRBD1. V was clipped by 4 bases and J by 3 bases; unmatched bases: 5. Germline CDR1 is SGDLS and CDR2 is YYNGEE. The CDR3 consists of 15 residues. The CDR3 DNA reads TGTGCCAGCAGCCCCCGGACAGGGGGCTACACTGAAGCTTTCTTT. Protein sequence: CASSPRTGGYTEAFF.

This rearrangement joins TRBV11-3 to TRBJ2-3; possible D gene TRBD2, 6 bases. The CDR3 extends over 15 amino acids. Looked up from germline, CDR1 is SGHNT and CDR2 is YENEEA. V was clipped by 1 base and J by 5 bases, with 13 bases between them. The chain's CDR3 is CASSLAGGSRDTQYF. Written as DNA, the CDR3 is TGTGCCAGCAGCTTAGCCGGGGGTAGTAGAGATACGCAGTATTTT.

This clonotype was found many times. V gene TRBV5-1 combines with J gene TRBJ2-1; D unresolved. Germline CDR1 SGHRS, CDR2 YFSETQ. The CDR3 sequence is 15 residues long. The V end lost 0 bases, the J end lost 0 bases, and 7 bases lay between the germline ends. In DNA form, the CDR3 reads TGCGCCAGCAGCTTGGCTTCAAGCTCCTACAATGAGCAGTTCTTC. Translating it yields CASSLASSSYNEQFF.

CDR3 amino acids: CASSLGEGASTEAFF. CDR3 sequence (DNA): TGTGCCAGCAGTTTGGGAGAGGGGGCGAGCACTGAAGCTTTCTTT. V usage is TRBV28 and J usage is TRBJ1-1, with TRBD1 identical over 7 bases. CDR1 is MDHEN, CDR2 SYDVKM, per germline. The V gene end was trimmed by 3 bases and the J gene end by 4 bases; junction bases not matched to a gene: 8. The CDR3 has 15 residues.

The gene calls are TRBV15 and TRBJ1-1; 8 bases are a match to TRBD1. CDR3 length: 13 residues. The ends lost 0 bases at V and 11 bases at J; junction bases unmatched: 5. Germline V CDR1 and CDR2: LNHNV, YYDKDF (reference sequence). The CDR3 loop reads CATSREPRQGAFF. CDR3 bases: TGTGCCACCAGCAGAGAACCCCGACAGGGGGCTTTCTTT. The variable domain in full, completed from reference TRBV15 and TRBJ1-1, reads DAMVIQNPRYQVTQFGKPVTLSCSQTLNHNVMYWYQQKSSQAPKLLFHYYDKDFNNEADTPDNFQSRRPNTSFCFLDIRSPGLGDTAMYLCATSREPRQGAFFGQGTRLTVV.

The V gene is TRBV7-9, the J gene TRBJ2-5, with D possibly matching TRBD2 (6 bases). Trimming shortened V by 5 bases and J by 7 bases, and 14 bases separated the two germline ends. Germline CDR1 and CDR2: SEHNR and FQNEAQ (reference sequence). The CDR3 extends over 13 amino acids. The CDR3 is CASSESGVWTQYF. In nucleotides, the CDR3 is TGTGCCAGCAGCGAGTCGGGAGTTTGGACCCAGTACTTC.

There are many counts of this clonotype. The chain has TRBV20-1 and TRBJ1-5, with D possibly TRBD1 on 5 matching bases. This CDR3 has 13 amino acids. With 6 bases removed from V and 4 bases from J, the gap between germline ends came to 13 bases. CDR1 is DFQATT and CDR2 is SNEGSKA in the germline V gene (reference sequence). CDR3 sequence (DNA): TGCAGTGCAGGGGTCAATTCAAATCAGCCCCAGCATTTT. It encodes CSAGVNSNQPQHF.

This clonotype was counted many times. The chain employs TRBV20-1 and TRBJ1-2, with a tentative D call TRBD1 (5 bases). The CDR3 has 13 amino acids. Trimming pared 6 bases from V and 2 bases from J, leaving 13 bases between. In germline, CDR1 is DFQATT, CDR2 SNEGSKA (reference sequence). The CDR3 DNA follows: TGCAGTGCCGCGGGACGGGGAAACTATGGCTACACCTTC. Protein product: CSAAGRGNYGYTF.

The chain couples TRBV7-2 to TRBJ2-7; TRBD2 matches 7 bases. Trimming at V came to 3 bases and at J to 2 bases, leaving 7 bases not matched to a gene. CDR1 SGHTA and CDR2 FQGNSA come from the germline V gene. The CDR3 has 15 residues. CDR3 region: CASSFLAGPTYEQYF. CDR3 sequence (DNA): TGTGCCAGCAGCTTTTTAGCGGGCCCCACCTACGAGCAGTACTTC.

There are a few counts of this clonotype. This chain uses TRBV7-6 with TRBJ2-7; 9 bases fit TRBD1. The V gene's germline CDR1 is SGHVS and CDR2 FNYEAQ. Losses at the gene ends were 1 base for V and 2 bases for J; bases not matched to a gene: 0. The CDR3 runs 14 residues. CDR3: CASSLGTGAYEQYF. The CDR3 DNA follows: TGTGCCAGCAGCTTAGGGACAGGGGCCTACGAGCAGTACTTC. The full variable domain, with the rest looked up from reference TRBV7-6 and TRBJ2-7, is GAGVSQSPRYKVTKRGQDVALRCDPISGHVSLYWYRQALGQGPEFLTYFNYEAQQDKSGLPNDRFSAERPEGSISTLTIQRTEQRDSAMYRCASSLGTGAYEQYFGPGTRLTVT.

This clonotype has just a few counts. The chain combines TRBV7-2 with TRBJ1-2; unclear D gene. The V and J ends lost 2 bases and 7 bases respectively, with 8 bases between them. This CDR3 region has 12 residues. Germline assignment: CDR1 SGHTA and CDR2 FQGNSA. The CDR3 spells CASSLRAGGYTF. Here the CDR3 DNA reads TGTGCCAGCAGCTTACGGGCGGGTGGCTACACCTTC.

This clonotype was observed a few times. The chain uses TRBV18 and TRBJ2-4, with D unclear. Trimming shortened V by 2 bases and J by 0 bases, and 8 bases separated the two germline ends. The CDR3 has 15 residues. Germline V gives CDR1 KGHSH, CDR2 LQKENI. The chain's CDR3 is CASSPGELAKNIQYF. CDR3 coding DNA: TGTGCCAGCTCACCAGGGGAACTAGCCAAAAACATTCAGTACTTC.

This chain connects TRBV28 to TRBJ2-5; perhaps TRBD1 as D (5 bases). Trimming cost V 6 bases and J 5 bases, with 13 bases left between them. Germline V gene lookup returns CDR1 MDHEN and CDR2 SYDVKM. This CDR3 region has 13 residues. In DNA form, the CDR3 reads TGTGCCAGCAGCCCAGGGCTTTGGGAGACCCAGTACTTC. Amino acids: CASSPGLWETQYF.

The chain recombines TRBV5-6 with TRBJ2-2; D may correspond to TRBD1 or TRBD2 (5 bases each). The germline V and J ends were trimmed by 3 bases and 9 bases, with 18 bases remaining between them. Germline V lookup: CDR1 SGHDT, CDR2 YYEEEE. The CDR3 extends over 15 amino acids. The CDR3 DNA reads as TGTGCCAGCAGCTGGGGACGGCAATTCTCCCGGGAGCTGTTTTTT. This gives the protein CASSWGRQFSRELFF. Filled out from reference TRBV5-6 and TRBJ2-2, the complete variable domain reads DAGVTQSPTHLIKTRGQQVTLRCSPKSGHDTVSWYQQALGQGPQFIFQYYEEEERQRGNFPDRFSGHQFPNYSSELNVNALLLGDSALYLCASSWGRQFSRELFFGEGSRLTVL.

This clonotype has only a few counts. This sequence joins TRBV11-2 and TRBJ1-1, with TRBD1 as a possible D gene (6 bases). V was trimmed by 4 bases and J by 7 bases, leaving 13 bases between them. The CDR3 consists of 13 residues. The germline V gene encodes CDR1 SGHAT and CDR2 FQNNGV. Here the CDR3 DNA reads TGTGCCAGCAGCTCCCCGGGACAAGATGAAGCTTTCTTT. This translates into CASSSPGQDEAFF.

This clonotype has a count of ten or more. The chain combines TRBV6-1 with TRBJ2-7; TRBD1 might be the D (6 bases). Trimming removed 7 bases from V and 2 bases from J, with 12 bases in between. This CDR3 is 13 amino acids long. CDR1 and CDR2 from the germline V gene are MNHNS and SASEGT. CDR3 protein: CASNRDITYEQYF. The CDR3, as DNA: TGTGCCAGCAATCGGGACATTACCTACGAGCAGTACTTC.

This clonotype appeared a few times. The genes are TRBV6-2 or TRBV6-3 and TRBJ2-1; D is unresolved. Per the germline V gene, CDR1 is MNHEY and CDR2 is SVGEGT. V shed 7 bases and J shed 7 bases, with 11 bases lying between them. The CDR3 length is 12 residues. The CDR3 nucleotides are TGTGCCAGCAACATAGGGCGGAATGAGCAGTTCTTC. As protein: CASNIGRNEQFF.

The chain couples TRBV6-2 or TRBV6-3 to TRBJ1-2; TRBD1 agrees at 8 bases. Germline V gene data show CDR1 as MNHEY and CDR2 as SVGEGT. The CDR3 length is 14 residues. Trimming removed 6 bases from V and 4 bases from J; junction bases left unmatched: 7. The CDR3 loop is CASRRTGLGYGYTF. The CDR3 region has the DNA TGTGCCAGCAGGAGGACAGGGCTTGGCTATGGCTACACCTTC.

This clonotype was seen repeatedly, ten times or more. The chain is built from TRBV28 and TRBJ2-7, with D maybe TRBD2 (5 bases). V was trimmed by 7 bases and J by 6 bases, leaving 10 bases between them. Germline V gives CDR1 MDHEN, CDR2 SYDVKM. The CDR3 covers 11 residues. DNA of the CDR3: TGTGCCAGCACCGAGAGGGCCGAGCAGTACTTC. Its protein is CASTERAEQYF.

This clonotype was observed many times. The J gene is TRBJ2-3, the V gene TRBV21-1. TRBV21-1 is marked as a pseudogene. The CDR3 loop spans 16 amino acids. The CDR3: CASSKVNHGGTDTQYF. The CDR3 DNA is TGTGCCAGCAGCAAAGTCAATCACGGGGGCACAGATACGCAGTATTTT.

This clonotype was detected many times. The rearrangement uses TRBV5-1 and TRBJ2-2, with a weak D call TRBD2 (6 bases). Trimming removed 4 bases from V and 6 bases from J, with 16 bases in between. This CDR3 spans 15 amino acids. CDR1 is SGHRS and CDR2 is YFSETQ in the germline V gene. Here the CDR3 reads CASSPGDSMAGELFF. The DNA of the CDR3 is TGCGCCAGCAGCCCGGGAGATTCGATGGCCGGGGAGCTGTTTTTT.